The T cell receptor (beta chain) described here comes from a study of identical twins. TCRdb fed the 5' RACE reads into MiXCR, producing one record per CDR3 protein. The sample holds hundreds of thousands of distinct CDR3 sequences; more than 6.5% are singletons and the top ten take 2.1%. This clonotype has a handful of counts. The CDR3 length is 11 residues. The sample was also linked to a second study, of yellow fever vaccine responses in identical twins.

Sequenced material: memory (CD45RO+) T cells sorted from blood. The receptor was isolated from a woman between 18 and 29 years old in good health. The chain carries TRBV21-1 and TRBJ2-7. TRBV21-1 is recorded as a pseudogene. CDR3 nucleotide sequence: TGTGCTCCCCGGGGCCCCTACGAGCAGTACTTC. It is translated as CAPRGPYEQYF.